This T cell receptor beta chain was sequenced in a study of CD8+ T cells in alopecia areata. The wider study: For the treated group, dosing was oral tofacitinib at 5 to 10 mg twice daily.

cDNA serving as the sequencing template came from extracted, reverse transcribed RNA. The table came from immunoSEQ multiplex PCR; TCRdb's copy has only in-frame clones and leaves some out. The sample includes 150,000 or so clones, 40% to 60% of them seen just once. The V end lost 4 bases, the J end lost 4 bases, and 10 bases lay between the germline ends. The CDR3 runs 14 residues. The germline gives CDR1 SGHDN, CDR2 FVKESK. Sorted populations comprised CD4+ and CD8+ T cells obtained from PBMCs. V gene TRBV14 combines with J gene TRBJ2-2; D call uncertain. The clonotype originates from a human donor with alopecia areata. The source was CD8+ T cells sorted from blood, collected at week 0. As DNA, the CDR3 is TGTGCCAGCAGCCCCTTTAGAAGCACCGGGGAGCTGTTTTTT. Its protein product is CASSPFRSTGELFF.